The 10 T cell receptor beta chains listed next were all sequenced from one sample in a study of blood T cell repertoires in COVID-19. Generated by immunoSEQ multiplex PCR, the TCRdb table keeps only in-frame clones and is missing some. The data show roughly 60,000 clones, with 70% to 90% seen just once and 14% to 15% held by the top ten. The material sequenced was peripheral blood. Receptor source: a man older than 75 with acute or convalescent COVID-19.

V usage is TRBV11-2 and J usage is TRBJ2-4, with 15 nucleotides matching TRBD2. Germline CDR1 SGHAT, CDR2 FQNNGV. Losses at the gene ends were 3 bases for V and 3 bases for J; bases not matched to a gene: 9. This CDR3 region has 19 residues. The CDR3 loop is CASSFEGLAGGSVKNIQYF. The CDR3 region has the DNA TGTGCCAGCAGCTTCGAGGGACTAGCGGGGGGATCGGTCAAAAACATTCAGTACTTC.

This clone was seen once. V gene TRBV4-1 combines with J gene TRBJ2-1; D remains unclear. V was shortened by 0 bases and J by 4 bases, with 19 bases between the two germline ends. Germline assignment: CDR1 MGHRA and CDR2 YSYEKL. CDR3 length equals 18 residues. The CDR3 bases are TGCGCCAGCAGCCAAGATCCACGAGCTGCTTCGAAGTACAATGAGCAGTTCTTC. Its protein product is CASSQDPRAASKYNEQFF.

The rearrangement links TRBV5-4 to TRBJ1-2, with TRBD1 matching over 7 bases. The CDR3 is 13 residues long. V was pared by 9 bases and J by 8 bases, with 13 bases of the junction left unmatched. Looked up from germline, CDR1 is SGHNT and CDR2 is YYREEE (reference sequence). DNA for the CDR3: TGTGCCACAGCTTATGACAGGGAGAGGGGCTACACCTTC. This sequence encodes CATAYDRERGYTF.

V gene TRBV2 combines with J gene TRBJ1-2; 10 nucleotides match TRBD1. This CDR3 is built from 14 residues. CDR1 is SNHLY and CDR2 is FYNNEI in the germline V gene. J lost 5 bases, V lost 7 bases, and 7 bases had no gene match. CDR3 sequence (DNA): TGTGCCAGCACTCCGGCGGGACAGGGGTATGGCTACACCTTC. This encodes CASTPAGQGYGYTF.

The chain carries TRBV2 and TRBJ1-4; tentative D call: TRBD1 (5 bases). Germline CDR1 is SNHLY and CDR2 is FYNNEI. The CDR3 is 17 residues long. V lost 7 bases to trimming and J lost 0 bases, with 18 bases between them. CDR3 loop: CASTLRQKTATNEKLFF. CDR3 sequence (DNA): TGTGCCAGCACCCTGCGACAGAAAACTGCAACTAATGAAAAACTGTTTTTT. Combining the CDR3 with reference TRBV2 and TRBJ1-4 gives the whole variable domain EPEVTQTPSHQVTQMGQEVILRCVPISNHLYFYWYRQILGQKVEFLVSFYNNEISEKSEIFDDQFSVERPDGSNFTLKIRSTKLEDSAMYFCASTLRQKTATNEKLFFGSGTQLSVL.

This rearrangement joins TRBV7-2 to TRBJ2-3, with 7 bases identical to TRBD1. The germline V gene has CDR1 SGHTA and CDR2 FQGNSA. V shed 2 bases, J shed 2 bases, and the junction held 7 bases outside the gene matches. CDR3 size: 16 residues. CDR3 coding DNA: TGTGCCAGCAGCTTAACAGACAGGGTGGACACAGATACGCAGTATTTT. Protein sequence: CASSLTDRVDTDTQYF.

The rearrangement uses TRBV5-6 and TRBJ1-6, with 7 bases fitting TRBD1. This CDR3 region has 13 residues. The V gene's germline CDR1 is SGHDT and CDR2 YYEEEE. Trimming removed 4 bases from V and 7 bases from J; junction bases left unmatched: 2. CDR3 nucleotides: TGTGCCAGCAGCCTACAGGGGAATTCACCCCTCCACTTT. Translation gives CASSLQGNSPLHF. Looking up the rest from reference TRBV5-6 and TRBJ1-6 gives the full variable domain: DAGVTQSPTHLIKTRGQQVTLRCSPKSGHDTVSWYQQALGQGPQFIFQYYEEEERQRGNFPDRFSGHQFPNYSSELNVNALLLGDSALYLCASSLQGNSPLHFGNGTRLTVT.

The J gene is TRBJ2-5, the V gene TRBV7-2; tentatively, D is TRBD1 (5 bases). Germline V gene sequence: CDR1 SGHTA, CDR2 FQGNSA. V was clipped by 2 bases and J by 1 base, with 11 bases between them. This CDR3 is 15 amino acids long. The CDR3 DNA is TGTGCCAGCAGCTTATGGGGCAGAGTCCAAGAGACCCAGTACTTC. Residues: CASSLWGRVQETQYF. Together with reference TRBV7-2 and TRBJ2-5, the CDR3 gives the full variable domain: GAGVSQSPSNKVTEKGKDVELRCDPISGHTALYWYRQSLGQGLEFLIYFQGNSAPDKSGLPSDRFSAERTGGSVSTLTIQRTQQEDSAVYLCASSLWGRVQETQYFGPGTRLLVL.

The rearrangement links TRBV6-1 to TRBJ1-1; D might be TRBD1 (6 bases). Germline loops: CDR1 MNHNS, CDR2 SASEGT. The V gene lost 3 bases and the J gene lost 4 bases, with 15 bases spanning the gap. The CDR3 totals 15 residues. As DNA, the CDR3 is TGTGCCAGCAGTGACCCCCCAACAGGGCGCACTGAAGCTTTCTTT. This codes for CASSDPPTGRTEAFF.

This chain uses TRBV5-8 with TRBJ1-5, with 8 bases that match TRBD1. Germline assignment: CDR1 SGHTS and CDR2 YDEGEE. This CDR3 spans 15 amino acids. Losses at the gene ends were 3 bases for V and 0 bases for J; bases not matched to a gene: 2. CDR3 protein: CASSSGQVSNQPQHF. For the CDR3, the DNA is TGTGCCAGCAGCTCGGGACAGGTTAGCAATCAGCCCCAGCATTTT.